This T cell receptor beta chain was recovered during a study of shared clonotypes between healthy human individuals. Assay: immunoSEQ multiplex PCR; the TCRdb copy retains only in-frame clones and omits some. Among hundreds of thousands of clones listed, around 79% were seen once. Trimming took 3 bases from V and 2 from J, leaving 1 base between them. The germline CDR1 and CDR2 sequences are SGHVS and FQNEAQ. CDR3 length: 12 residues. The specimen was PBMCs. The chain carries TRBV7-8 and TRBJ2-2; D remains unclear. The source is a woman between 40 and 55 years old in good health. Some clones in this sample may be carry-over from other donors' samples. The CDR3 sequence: CASSFNTGELFF. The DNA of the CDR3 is TGTGCCAGCAGCTTTAACACCGGGGAGCTGTTTTTT.